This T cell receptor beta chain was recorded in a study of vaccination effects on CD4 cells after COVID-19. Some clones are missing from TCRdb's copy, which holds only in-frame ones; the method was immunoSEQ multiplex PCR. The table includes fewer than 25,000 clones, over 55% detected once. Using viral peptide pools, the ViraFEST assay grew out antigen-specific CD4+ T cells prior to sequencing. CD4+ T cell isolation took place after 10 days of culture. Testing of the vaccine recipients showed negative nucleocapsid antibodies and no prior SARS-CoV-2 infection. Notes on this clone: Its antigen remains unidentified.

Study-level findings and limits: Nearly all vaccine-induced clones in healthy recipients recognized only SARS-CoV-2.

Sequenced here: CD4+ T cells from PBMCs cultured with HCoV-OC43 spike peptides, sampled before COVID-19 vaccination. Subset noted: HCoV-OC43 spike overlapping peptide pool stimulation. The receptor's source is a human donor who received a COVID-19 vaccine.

In DNA, the CDR3 is TGTGCTAGTGGTTTGGTCCTCGACAGGTCTGGAAACACCATATATTTT. Amino acid sequence: CASGLVLDRSGNTIYF. The genes are TRBV12-5 and TRBJ1-3, with D perhaps TRBD1 (6 bases). Trimming removed 0 bases from V and 1 base from J, with 10 bases in between. The CDR3 is 16 amino acids. Germline CDR1 and CDR2: LGHNT and FRNRAP.